This T cell receptor beta chain was sequenced during a study of cytomegalovirus exposure and HLA in healthy donors. Note on this clone: The antigen remains undetermined.

PCR employed 60 Vbeta and 13 Jbeta primers. The table came from immunoSEQ multiplex PCR; TCRdb's copy has only in-frame clones and leaves some out. The data hold some 120,000 clones, with 60% to 75% observed a single time. Study-level findings and limits: The classifier reportedly diagnosed cytomegalovirus status with high sensitivity and specificity. Some segments of the V type, notably TRBV6-2 and TRBV6-3, were excluded as indistinguishable. Presence/absence analyses treated sequencing depth as roughly uniform across donors. Researchers reported in a later analysis that common viral pathogens appeared linked to several top clusters.

CDR3 size: 13 residues. CDR1 and CDR2 (germline): SQVTM, ANQGSEA. V gave up 4 bases and J gave up 7 bases; unmatched junction bases: 6. Sequenced sample: PBMCs. The TCR comes from a woman between 50 and 59 years old in good health and CMV-seropositive. The genes are TRBV29-1 and TRBJ1-4, with 7 bases aligning to TRBD1. CDR3 coding DNA: TGCAGCGTTGTCGAGACAGGGAGTGAAAAACTGTTTTTT. It codes for CSVVETGSEKLFF.